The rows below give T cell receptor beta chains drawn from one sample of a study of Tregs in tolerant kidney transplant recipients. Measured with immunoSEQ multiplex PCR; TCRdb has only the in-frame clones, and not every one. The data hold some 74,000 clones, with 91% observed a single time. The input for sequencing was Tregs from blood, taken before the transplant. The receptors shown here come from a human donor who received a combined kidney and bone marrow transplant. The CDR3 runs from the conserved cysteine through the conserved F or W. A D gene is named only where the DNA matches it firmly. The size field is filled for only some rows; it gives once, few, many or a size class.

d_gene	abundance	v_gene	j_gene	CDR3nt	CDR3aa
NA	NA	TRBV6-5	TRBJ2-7	TGTGCCAGCAGTCTAACCTCAGGTAGCCTGAACGAGCAGTACTTC	CASSLTSGSLNEQYF
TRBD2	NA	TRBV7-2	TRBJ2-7	TGTGCCAGCAGCTTTAGTGCCCTTATATCTAGCGGGAGTGGCTACGAGCAGTACTTC	CASSFSALISSGSGYEQYF
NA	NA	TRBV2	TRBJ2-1	TGTGCCAGCAGTGAAGCTAGCGGCTCCTACAATGAGCAGTTCTTC	CASSEASGSYNEQFF
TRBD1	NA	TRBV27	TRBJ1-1	TGTGCCAGCAGGGCAGGGGGCAAGAACACTGAAGCTTTCTTT	CASRAGGKNTEAFF
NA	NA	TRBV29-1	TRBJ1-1	TGCAGCGTCCCGGGCCAGAGGTACACTGAAGCTTTCTTT	CSVPGQRYTEAFF
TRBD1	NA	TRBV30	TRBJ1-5	TGTGCCTGGCGACAGGGGGCTCCCAATCAGCCCCAGCATTTT	CAWRQGAPNQPQHF
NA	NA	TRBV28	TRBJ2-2	TGTGCCAGCAGCCCTGGTGCGGTCACCGGGGAGCTGTTTTTT	CASSPGAVTGELFF
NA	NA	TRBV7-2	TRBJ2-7	TGTGCCAGCAGCCCGACTACCTACGAGCAGTACTTC	CASSPTTYEQYF
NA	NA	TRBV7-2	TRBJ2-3	TGTGCCAGCAGCTTACTTAGAAAAGGGGATACGCAGTATTTT	CASSLLRKGDTQYF
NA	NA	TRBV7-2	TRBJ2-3	TGTGCCAGCAGCTTAATGGGGAGCACAGATACGCAGTATTTT	CASSLMGSTDTQYF
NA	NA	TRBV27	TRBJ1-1	TGTGCCAGCAGTTTATCTGGGGGCGTGAACACTGAAGCTTTCTTT	CASSLSGGVNTEAFF
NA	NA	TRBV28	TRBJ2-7	TGTGCCAGCAGTTTATATACGACGGGGATATCCTACGAGCAGTACTTC	CASSLYTTGISYEQYF
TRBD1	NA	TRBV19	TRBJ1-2	TGTGCCAGTAGTATAGGGAGGGACAGAGACGGCTACACCTTC	CASSIGRDRDGYTF
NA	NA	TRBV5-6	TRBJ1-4	TGTGCCAGCAGCTTGGGTGACGATGAAAAACTGTTTTTT	CASSLGDDEKLFF
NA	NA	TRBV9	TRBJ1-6	TGTGCCAGCAGCGGGGCAGGGGAGTCAAATTCACCCCTCCACTTT	CASSGAGESNSPLHF
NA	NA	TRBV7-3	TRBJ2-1	TGTGCCAGCAGCCTCGGTTTCGGGACCTACAATGAGCAGTTCTTC	CASSLGFGTYNEQFF
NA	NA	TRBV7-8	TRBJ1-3	TGTGCCAGCAGCTTATTGTATGAGTTCTCTGGAAACACCATATATTTT	CASSLLYEFSGNTIYF
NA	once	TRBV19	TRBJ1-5	TGTGCCAGTAGTATCACAGGGAGCAATCAGCCCCAGCATTTT	CASSITGSNQPQHF
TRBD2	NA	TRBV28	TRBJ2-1	TGTGCCAGCAGTTTACTCGGTGCGGGAGGGCACAATGAGCAGTTCTTC	CASSLLGAGGHNEQFF
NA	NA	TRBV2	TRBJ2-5	TGTGCCAGCAGTAGAAGTGGGGCCGAGATAGAGACCCAGTACTTC	CASSRSGAEIETQYF
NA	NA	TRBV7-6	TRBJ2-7	TGTGCCAGCAGCCCCCAGGGGTTGGGGGGGTACGAGCAGTACTTC	CASSPQGLGGYEQYF
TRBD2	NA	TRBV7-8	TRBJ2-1	TGTGCCAGCAGCGTGGCTAGCGGGACTTATAATGAGCAGTTCTTC	CASSVASGTYNEQFF
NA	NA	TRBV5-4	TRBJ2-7	TGTGCCAGCAGCTCCGGGAACCGGGGGAACTCCTACGAGCAGTACTTC	CASSSGNRGNSYEQYF
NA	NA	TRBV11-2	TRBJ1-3	TGTGCCAGCAGCTTTTCTCCCCTACCCATATATTTT	CASSFSPLPIYF
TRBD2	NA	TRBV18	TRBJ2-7	TGTGCCAGCTCACCCCAACCGGCGCTAGCGGGAGGCTCCTACGAGCAGTACTTC	CASSPQPALAGGSYEQYF
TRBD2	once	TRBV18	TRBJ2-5	TGTGCCAGCTCACCCAAAGGACTAGCTGGAGAGACCCAGTACTTC	CASSPKGLAGETQYF
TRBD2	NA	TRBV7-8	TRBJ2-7	TGTGCCAGCAGCTTAGCGGCGGGAGCCCCCTACGAGCAGTACTTC	CASSLAAGAPYEQYF
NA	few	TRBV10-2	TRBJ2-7	TGCGCCAGCAGTGAGCCCCTCGACGGTCGTACCTACGAGCAGTACTTC	CASSEPLDGRTYEQYF
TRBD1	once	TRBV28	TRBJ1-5	TGTGCCAGCAGTCCCTCTGGACAGGGAAAGGGTCAGCCCCAGCATTTT	CASSPSGQGKGQPQHF
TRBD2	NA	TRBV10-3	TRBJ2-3	TGTGCCATCACACTAGCGGGGACAGATACGCAGTATTTT	CAITLAGTDTQYF
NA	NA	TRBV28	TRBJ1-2	TGTGCCAGCAGTTCGGTTCTTGGCTACACCTTC	CASSSVLGYTF
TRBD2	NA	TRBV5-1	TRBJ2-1	TGCGCCAGCAGCTTGGGAATCCTAGCGGATGTGGATGAGCAGTTCTTC	CASSLGILADVDEQFF
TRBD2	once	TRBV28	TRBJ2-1	TGTGCCAGCACTCCCGGGGGGGGGAGCCACAATGAGCAGTTCTTC	CASTPGGGSHNEQFF
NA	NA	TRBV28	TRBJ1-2	TGTGCCAGCAGTTCCCCGGACCGTGGCTATGGCTACACCTTC	CASSSPDRGYGYTF
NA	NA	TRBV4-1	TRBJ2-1	TGCGCCAGCAGCCAACGACCCGACCCCCTCGATGAGCAGTTCTTC	CASSQRPDPLDEQFF
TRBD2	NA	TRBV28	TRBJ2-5	TGTGCCAGCAGTTTATTGGCGGGAGTGTGGGAGACCCAGTACTTC	CASSLLAGVWETQYF
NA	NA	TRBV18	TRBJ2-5	TGTGCCAGCTCTCCCAGGGTTCAAGAGACCCAGTACTTC	CASSPRVQETQYF
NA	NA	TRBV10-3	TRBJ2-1	TGTGCCATCAGTAGCGGCCTACCCTCCTACAATGAGCAGTTCTTC	CAISSGLPSYNEQFF
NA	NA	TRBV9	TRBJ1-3	TGTGCCAGCAGCGTCGCCCAGAGCTCTGGAAACACCATATATTTT	CASSVAQSSGNTIYF
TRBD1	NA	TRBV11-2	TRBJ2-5	TGTGCCAGCAGCTTAGGGACAGGGGGCGGAGAGACCCAGTACTTC	CASSLGTGGGETQYF
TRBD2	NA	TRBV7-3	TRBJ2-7	TGTGCCAGCAGCTCTCTAGCGGGAGGGCCGTACGAGCAGTACTTC	CASSSLAGGPYEQYF
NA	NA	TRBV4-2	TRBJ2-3	TGTGCCAGCAGCCAAGCAAGAATAGATACGCAGTATTTT	CASSQARIDTQYF
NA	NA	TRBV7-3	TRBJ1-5	TGTGCCAGCAGCTCCCGGGACACCAAACATCAGCCCCAGCATTTT	CASSSRDTKHQPQHF
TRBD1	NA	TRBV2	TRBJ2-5	TGTGCCAGCAGTGCAGGGGGCCGGGAGACCCAGTACTTC	CASSAGGRETQYF
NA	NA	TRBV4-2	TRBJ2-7	TGTGCCAGCAGCCAACTCGGAGCCGAAGAAAACGAGCAGTACTTC	CASSQLGAEENEQYF
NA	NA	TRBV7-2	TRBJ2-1	TGTGCCAGCAGCTTAGGTACTCCGGGGAATGAGCAGTTCTTC	CASSLGTPGNEQFF
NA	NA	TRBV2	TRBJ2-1	TGTGCCAGCATCGGGACGTCTAGCTCCTACAATGAGCAGTTCTTC	CASIGTSSSYNEQFF